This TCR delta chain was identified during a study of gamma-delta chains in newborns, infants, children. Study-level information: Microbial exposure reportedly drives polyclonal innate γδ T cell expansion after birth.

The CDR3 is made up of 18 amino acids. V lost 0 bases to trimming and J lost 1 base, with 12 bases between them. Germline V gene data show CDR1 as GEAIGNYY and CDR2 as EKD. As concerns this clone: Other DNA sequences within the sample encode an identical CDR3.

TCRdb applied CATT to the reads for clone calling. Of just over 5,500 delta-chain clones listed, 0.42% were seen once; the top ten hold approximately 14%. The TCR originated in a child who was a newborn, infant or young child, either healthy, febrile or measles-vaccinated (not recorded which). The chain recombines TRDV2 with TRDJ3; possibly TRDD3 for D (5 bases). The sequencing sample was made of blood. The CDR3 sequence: CACDTGNWKSWDTRQMFF. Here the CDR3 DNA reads TGTGCCTGTGACACCGGGAACTGGAAGTCCTGGGACACCCGACAGATGTTTTTC.